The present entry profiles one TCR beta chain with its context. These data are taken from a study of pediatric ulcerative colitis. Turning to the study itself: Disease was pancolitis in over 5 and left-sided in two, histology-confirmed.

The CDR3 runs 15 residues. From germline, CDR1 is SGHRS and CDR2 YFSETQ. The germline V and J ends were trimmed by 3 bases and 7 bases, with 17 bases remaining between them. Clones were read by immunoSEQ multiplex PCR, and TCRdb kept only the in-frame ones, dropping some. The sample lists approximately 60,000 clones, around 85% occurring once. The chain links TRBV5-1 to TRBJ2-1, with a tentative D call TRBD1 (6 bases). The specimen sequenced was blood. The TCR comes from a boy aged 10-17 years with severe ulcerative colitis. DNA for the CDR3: TGCGCCAGCAGCTCGCGGACAGAGTCAGGGAATGAGCAGTTCTTC. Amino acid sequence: CASSSRTESGNEQFF.